Listed below are T cell receptor beta chains from one sample, sequenced in a study of cytomegalovirus exposure and HLA in healthy donors. Sequenced by immunoSEQ multiplex PCR; TCRdb stores in-frame clones only, minus some. Among a few hundred thousand clones listed, 90% were seen once. Input material: PBMCs. The receptors come from a woman aged 18-30 years in good health and CMV-seronegative. Both conserved end residues are part of each CDR3. The D gene is left open where the match is weak. Not every row has a clone size; where given, it reads once, few, many or a size class.

d_gene	v_gene	j_gene	abundance	CDR3nt	CDR3aa
TRBD1	TRBV6-5	TRBJ1-1	.	TGTGCCAGCAGTTGGGGACAGGGGGTCACTGAAGCTTTCTTT	CASSWGQGVTEAFF
TRBD2	TRBV4-1	TRBJ2-5	.	TGCGCCAGCAGCCAAGTAGCGGGGGCCCAAGAGACCCAGTACTTC	CASSQVAGAQETQYF
TRBD2	TRBV18	TRBJ2-5	.	TGTGCCAGCTCACCACCCCTAGCGGGGTGGGTAGAGACCCAGTACTTC	CASSPPLAGWVETQYF
.	TRBV30	TRBJ1-5	.	TGTGCCTGGAGTTTTACAGGTCCTAATCAGCCCCAGCATTTT	CAWSFTGPNQPQHF
.	TRBV19	TRBJ2-2	.	TGTGCCAGTAGTATAGATCCCTGGAGGAACACCGGGGAGCTGTTTTTT	CASSIDPWRNTGELFF
TRBD1	TRBV27	TRBJ1-5	.	TGTGCCAGCAGTCCCCAGACAGGGGCACTAAATCAGCCCCAGCATTTT	CASSPQTGALNQPQHF
.	TRBV28	TRBJ2-2	.	TGTGCCAGCAGTTTTCGTGCGGGAACCGGGGAGCTGTTTTTT	CASSFRAGTGELFF
.	TRBV27	TRBJ2-1	.	TGTGCCAGCAGGGGTTCTAGCACCTACAATGAGCAGTTCTTC	CASRGSSTYNEQFF
.	TRBV7-9	TRBJ1-1	.	TGTGCCAGCAGCCCCGGAGGGCCGGACACTGAAGCTTTCTTT	CASSPGGPDTEAFF
TRBD2	TRBV5-1	TRBJ2-5	once	TGCGCCAGCAGCTCGACCGGGACTAGTATATGGACCCAGTACTTC	CASSSTGTSIWTQYF
.	TRBV5-5	TRBJ2-7	.	TGTGCCAGCAGCTTGGTGGCGGCCTACGAGCAGTACTTC	CASSLVAAYEQYF
.	TRBV7-9	TRBJ1-6	.	TGTGCCAGCAGCTTAGCAGGGGTGAACGCATATAATTCACCCCTCCACTTT	CASSLAGVNAYNSPLHF
.	TRBV5-6	TRBJ2-2	once	TGTGCCAGCAGCTTGGGAGAGGGCACCGGGGAGCTGTTTTTT	CASSLGEGTGELFF
TRBD1	TRBV6-1	TRBJ2-1	.	TGTGCCAGCAGTGCAGACAGGGGCCTGTACAATGAGCAGTTCTTC	CASSADRGLYNEQFF
TRBD1	TRBV9	TRBJ2-2	.	TGTGCCAGCAGCGTCCCTCGGGACAGGGGATTCACCGGGGAGCTGTTTTTT	CASSVPRDRGFTGELFF
TRBD2	TRBV7-9	TRBJ2-7	once	TGTGCCAGCAGCCCAACTCAACTAGCGGGGGGGCCAAGTTTTGGTCCGTACTTC	CASSPTQLAGGPSFGPYF
TRBD1	TRBV27	TRBJ2-2	.	TGTGCCAGCAGTTTATCGCAGGGGGCTGTCGGGGAGCTGTTTTTT	CASSLSQGAVGELFF
.	TRBV28	TRBJ1-2	.	TGTGCCAGCAACAACCTCTATGGCTACACCTTC	CASNNLYGYTF
.	TRBV7-8	TRBJ2-5	.	TGTGCCAGCAGCTTAGGGGCAGCGGCGGAGACCCAGTACTTC	CASSLGAAAETQYF
.	TRBV6-5	TRBJ2-5	once	TGTGCCAGCAGGCCCCAAGTACGGGGTAGAGAGACCCAGTACTTC	CASRPQVRGRETQYF
.	TRBV5-6	TRBJ1-4	.	TGTGCCAGCAGCGGACAGCTGGTCGTTGAAAAACTGTTTTTT	CASSGQLVVEKLFF
.	TRBV7-8	TRBJ1-1	.	TGTGCCAGCAGCTTAATTTCGGGGGGGAACACTGAAGCTTTCTTT	CASSLISGGNTEAFF
.	TRBV5-1	TRBJ2-5	.	TGCGCCAGCAGCTTCCTAGGTACGGCCCAAGAGACCCAGTACTTC	CASSFLGTAQETQYF
.	TRBV18	TRBJ1-2	.	TGTGCCAGCTCACCAGGGCAGCCACTCTATAACTATGGCTACACCTTC	CASSPGQPLYNYGYTF
.	TRBV7-9	TRBJ2-7	.	TGTGCCAGCAGCCCCAATAGTCACGAGCAGTACTTC	CASSPNSHEQYF
TRBD2	TRBV15	TRBJ2-1	.	TGTGCCACCAGCCGTTCCCTAGCGGGGGCCGGCTCCTACAATGAGCAGTTCTTC	CATSRSLAGAGSYNEQFF
.	TRBV10-3	TRBJ1-2	.	TGTGCCATCAGTGAGGGTGTCCGGGACACTGGCCTCGGAGGCTACACCTTC	CAISEGVRDTGLGGYTF
.	TRBV7-5	TRBJ2-7	.	TGTGCCAGAAGCCTCTCTTATGGGACACCTTCCTACGAGCAGTACTTC	CARSLSYGTPSYEQYF
TRBD1	TRBV6-5	TRBJ1-1	.	TGTGCCAGCAGTTACTCAAATGAGCCCGGGACAGGCCTTTTT	CASSYSNEPGTGLF
.	TRBV28	TRBJ2-3	.	TGTGCCAGCAGCCCCATAGCGGATACGCAGTATTTT	CASSPIADTQYF
TRBD1	TRBV30	TRBJ2-6	.	TGTGCCTGGAGTCCTAGTTGGGTGGGACAGGGTGTGACCGGGGCCAACGTCCTGACTTTC	CAWSPSWVGQGVTGANVLTF
TRBD1	TRBV10-2	TRBJ2-5	.	TGCGCCAGCAGTGAGGTAACAGGGGAATCACAAGAGACCCAGTACTTC	CASSEVTGESQETQYF
.	TRBV19	TRBJ2-1	.	TGTGCCAGTAGAGCAACAGGGCCTAACAATGAGCAGTTCTTC	CASRATGPNNEQFF
.	TRBV5-6	TRBJ1-4	.	TGTGCCAGCACCCCCGATGGCGGGGGGAATGAAAAACTGTTTTTT	CASTPDGGGNEKLFF
TRBD1	TRBV6-5	TRBJ1-3	.	TGTGCCAGCAGTTACTCTGTATCAGGACAGGGTTACACCATATATTTT	CASSYSVSGQGYTIYF
.	TRBV27	TRBJ1-3	many	TGTGCCAGCAGGACGGGGTGGCCCGGAAACACCATATATTTT	CASRTGWPGNTIYF
TRBD2	TRBV18	TRBJ2-7	.	TGTGCCAGCTCACCGATACTAGCGGGGGGGACCTACGAGCAGTACTTC	CASSPILAGGTYEQYF
TRBD1	TRBV28	TRBJ2-1	.	TGTGCCAGCAGGTTACCGGGACAGGGGACCGATGAGCAGTTCTTC	CASRLPGQGTDEQFF
TRBD2	TRBV5-1	TRBJ2-5	once	TGCGCCAGCAGCTACCTAGCGGGGGGGGAAGAGACCCAGTACTTC	CASSYLAGGEETQYF
.	TRBV7-9	TRBJ1-5	.	TGTGCCAGCAGCCTAGAAAGAGGGCCCCAGCATTTT	CASSLERGPQHF
.	TRBV2	TRBJ1-6	.	TGTGCCAGCAGACCGGGATTGTTCTATAATTCACCCCTCCACTTT	CASRPGLFYNSPLHF
.	TRBV5-6	TRBJ1-5	.	TGTGCCAGCAGCTTGGGGGGAATTACAGGGATCAGCAATCAGCCCCAGCATTTT	CASSLGGITGISNQPQHF
TRBD1	TRBV19	TRBJ1-1	.	TGTGCCAGTAGTATCGGACAGGGGAGGACTGAAGCTTTCTTT	CASSIGQGRTEAFF
.	TRBV5-1	TRBJ2-3	.	TGCGCCAGCAGCTTGGCCCCATTTGGTTCTACCACAGATACGCAGTATTTT	CASSLAPFGSTTDTQYF
TRBD1	TRBV15	TRBJ1-4	.	TGTGCCACCAGCACGGGGACAGGGGAACCGACTAATGAAAAACTGTTTTTT	CATSTGTGEPTNEKLFF
TRBD1	TRBV10-3	TRBJ1-1	.	TGTGCCATCAGTGATACGGACAGGGGTCCTGAAGCTTTCTTT	CAISDTDRGPEAFF
TRBD1	TRBV6-1	TRBJ1-6	.	TGTGCCAGCAGGCCGAGAGGGACAGTAAATTCACCCCTCCACTTT	CASRPRGTVNSPLHF
TRBD1	TRBV19	TRBJ2-2	.	TGTGCCAGTAGCTCCGGGACAGGGACGAGCACCGGGGAGCTGTTTTTT	CASSSGTGTSTGELFF
TRBD1	TRBV28	TRBJ2-7	.	TGTGCCAGCAGTCCCTTCTCGGGACAGGAAAACTACGAGCAGTACTTC	CASSPFSGQENYEQYF
.	TRBV7-2	TRBJ1-5	once	TGTGCCAGCAGCTTAGGAGGGTTTGGGTGGAATCAGCCCCAGCATTTT	CASSLGGFGWNQPQHF
.	TRBV7-2	TRBJ2-3	.	TGTGCCAGCAGCGGGCCTAGCACAGATACGCAGTATTTT	CASSGPSTDTQYF
.	TRBV11-2	TRBJ1-6	.	TGTGCCAGCAGCTTAGACGGGGGGGGAGATTCACCCCTCCACTTT	CASSLDGGGDSPLHF
TRBD2	TRBV28	TRBJ2-7	.	TGTGCCAGCATGATAAGACCGGGACTAGCGGAGCAAACCTACGAGCAGTACTTC	CASMIRPGLAEQTYEQYF
.	TRBV10-3	TRBJ2-7	.	TGTGCCATCAGCTACGATCCCGGACAGTACGAGCAGTACTTC	CAISYDPGQYEQYF
.	TRBV2	TRBJ1-1	once	TGTGCCAGCAGTGCAGGACAGCTCGGGGACACTGAAGCTTTCTTT	CASSAGQLGDTEAFF